The entry below describes one TCR beta chain. This clone was seen more than once but under ten times. Its antigen is unknown. No much larger clonotype is one base removed from it; base qualities were not supplied. The data originate from a study of CD8+ T cells in alopecia areata (dated by TCRdb to 2017 to 2018). Notes on the research overall: Treated patients were enrolled in an open-label pilot trial of oral tofacitinib, 5 to 10 mg twice daily, for moderate-to-severe alopecia areata. Patients stayed on tofacitinib for 6 to 18 months and then had 6 months of follow-up off drug so that delayed response and recurrence could be assessed. The SALT score, which quantifies the percentage of affected scalp surface area, was used to measure disease severity in treated patients. To study T cell clonal expansion in alopecia areata, the researchers applied high-throughput TCRbeta sequencing to both the C3H/HeJ mouse model and human patients. In humans, TCRbeta sequencing was performed on scalp tissue and on sorted CD4+ and CD8+ peripheral blood T cells from healthy controls and from patients with patchy or totalis/universalis alopecia areata. Tofacitinib-treated patients had biopsies at baseline and at 4 and 24 weeks of treatment, with a later scalp biopsy in several patients. Scalp clonality was compared among normal scalp (n=4), patchy alopecia areata scalp (n=8), and alopecia totalis/universalis scalp (n=8). The RNA source kit depended on sample type: the PAXgene miRNA kit for fixed scalp, the miRNeasy kit for PBMCs, and the RNeasy kit for mouse skin. immunoSEQ multiplex PCR using 35 Vbeta forward primers and 13 Jbeta reverse primers was used to amplify TCRbeta CDR3 regions. Overall results and qualifications from the work: Unlike mouse skin, which is dominated by gammadelta T cells, normal human skin has resident alphabeta T cells that are also sequenced, and this complicates analysis of the scalp TCR repertoire. Compared with mice, TCR sequences shared between patients were less clear, possibly partly because of HLA diversity across the patient population. With tofacitinib, both scalp clonality and the number of expanded CD8+ clones among the top 100 scalp clones went down significantly. Compared with normal scalp, lesional scalp, particularly in alopecia totalis/universalis, had higher clonality and more expanded CD8+ clones, which suggests antigenic drive. Because the treated cohort was small and included a single nonresponder, larger studies are needed to assess links between baseline CD8+ expansion and response. Many expanded lesional clones were found to persist in scalp and blood during tofacitinib treatment, and relapse after treatment cessation may be partly explained by this persistence.

The library was made by the immunoSEQ multiplex PCR assay. To provide template for TCR sequencing, every sample had RNA extracted and reverse transcribed into cDNA. SuperScript III was used to make first-strand cDNA, primed with a 2:1 mix of oligo-dT and random hexamers. Amplification bias was assessed with a synthetic immune receptor repertoire, and residual bias was removed computationally. In the authors' own workflow: Raw reads were preprocessed to remove errors, and CDR3 was defined by IMGT conventions from the conserved cysteine to phenylalanine. Clonality was calculated as 1 minus Shannon entropy normalized by log2 of the number of productive unique TCRs. Scalp TCRbeta sequences were cross-referenced with sorted blood CD4 and CD8 repertoires so that the CD4 or CD8 identity of scalp clones could be inferred. The table comes from immuneACCESS by way of TCRdb, which keeps in-frame sequences with V and J called. Part of the clones is missing from these tables; in studies checked, under half for an unresolved V gene and the rest for unknown reasons. V and J calls plus clone size are reproduced from that table; the DNA served to infer D and trimming. This sample comprises some 130,000 clones, more than 45% of them detected only once. Together, the top ten hold 0.46% of the sample.

At the junction V is shortened by 3 bases and J by 6 bases; bases outside the gene matches: 7. CDR1 and CDR2 were assigned from the germline V gene as SQVTM and ANQGSEA. Reading from cysteine to phenylalanine, the CDR3 counts 13 amino acids. Only the CDR3 DNA is retained, 39 bases long and in frame from the first base. The time point label of this sample denotes: more than three weeks on oral tofacitinib. The label giving this sample's treatment or condition can be read as: oral pan-JAK inhibitor, 5-10 mg twice daily. Lesional scalp punch biopsies and peripheral blood were collected from alopecia areata patients. PBMCs were isolated by density centrifugation and stained for CD3, CD4 and CD8, and CD4+ and CD8+ T cells were sorted on a FACSAria.

The sequencing used CD4+ T cells sorted from blood, collected at week 4, from a patient treated with tofacitinib. The chain uses TRBV29-1 and TRBJ2-7; 8 junctional bases match TRBD1. This sequence was found in a human donor with alopecia areata. The nucleotide sequence reads TGCAGCGTTGATCCCACAGGGGGAGGCGAGCAGTACTTC. This gives the protein CSVDPTGGGEQYF.